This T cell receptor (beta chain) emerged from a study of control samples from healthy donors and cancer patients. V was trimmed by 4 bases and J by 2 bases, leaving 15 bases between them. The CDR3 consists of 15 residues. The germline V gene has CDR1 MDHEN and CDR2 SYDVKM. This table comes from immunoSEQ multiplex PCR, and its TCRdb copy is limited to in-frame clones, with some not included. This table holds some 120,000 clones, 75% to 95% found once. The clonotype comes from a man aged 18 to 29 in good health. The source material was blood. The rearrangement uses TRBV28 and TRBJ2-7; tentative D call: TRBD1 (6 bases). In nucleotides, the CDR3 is TGTGCCAGCAGTTCACCGGGACACAGCCCCTACGAGCAGTACTTC. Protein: CASSSPGHSPYEQYF.